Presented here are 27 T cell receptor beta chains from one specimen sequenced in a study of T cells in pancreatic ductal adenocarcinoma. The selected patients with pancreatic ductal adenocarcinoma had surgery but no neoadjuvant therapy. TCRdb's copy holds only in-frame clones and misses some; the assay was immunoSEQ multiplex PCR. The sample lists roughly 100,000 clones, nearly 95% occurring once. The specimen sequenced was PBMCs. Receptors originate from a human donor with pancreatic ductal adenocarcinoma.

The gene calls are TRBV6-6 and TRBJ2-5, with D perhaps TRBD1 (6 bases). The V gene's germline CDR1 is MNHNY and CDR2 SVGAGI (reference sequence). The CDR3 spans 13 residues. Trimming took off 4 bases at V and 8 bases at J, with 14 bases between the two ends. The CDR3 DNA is TGTGCCAGCAGTTCAGGGGCCCCTCCCACCCAGTACTTC. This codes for CASSSGAPPTQYF.

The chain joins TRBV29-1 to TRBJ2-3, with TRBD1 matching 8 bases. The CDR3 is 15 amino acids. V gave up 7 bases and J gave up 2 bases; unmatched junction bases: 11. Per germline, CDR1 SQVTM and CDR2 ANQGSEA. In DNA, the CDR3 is TGCAGCGCCAAGGGGACAGGCGCTGACACAGATACGCAGTATTTT. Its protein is CSAKGTGADTDTQYF.

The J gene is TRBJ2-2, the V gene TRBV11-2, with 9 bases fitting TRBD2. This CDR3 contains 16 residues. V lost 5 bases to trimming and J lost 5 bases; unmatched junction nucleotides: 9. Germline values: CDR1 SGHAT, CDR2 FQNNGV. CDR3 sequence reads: CASSPQPSGTTGELFF. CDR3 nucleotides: TGTGCCAGCAGCCCTCAACCTAGCGGGACTACCGGGGAGCTGTTTTTT.

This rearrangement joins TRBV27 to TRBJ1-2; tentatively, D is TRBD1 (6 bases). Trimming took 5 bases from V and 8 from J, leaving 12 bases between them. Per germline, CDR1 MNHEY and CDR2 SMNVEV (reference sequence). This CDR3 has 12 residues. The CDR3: CASSTLQGGYTF. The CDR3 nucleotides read TGTGCCAGCAGTACTTTGCAGGGGGGCTACACCTTC.

This CDR3 reads CASSVTGGAYNEQFF. The CDR3 coding sequence is TGTGCCAGCAGTGTGACAGGGGGCGCCTACAATGAGCAGTTCTTC. The rearrangement joins TRBV6-1 to TRBJ2-1; 10 bases align to TRBD1. V shed 4 bases, J shed 2 bases, and the junction held 2 bases outside the gene matches. Germline CDR1 reads MNHNS; CDR2 reads SASEGT. The CDR3 is made up of 15 amino acids.

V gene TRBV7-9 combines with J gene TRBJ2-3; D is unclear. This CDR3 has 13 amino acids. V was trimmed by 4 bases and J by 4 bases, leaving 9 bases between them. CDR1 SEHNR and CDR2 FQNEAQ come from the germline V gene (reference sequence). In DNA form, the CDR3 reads TGTGCCAGCAGCTCCTCCCTCGCAGATACGCAGTATTTT. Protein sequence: CASSSSLADTQYF.

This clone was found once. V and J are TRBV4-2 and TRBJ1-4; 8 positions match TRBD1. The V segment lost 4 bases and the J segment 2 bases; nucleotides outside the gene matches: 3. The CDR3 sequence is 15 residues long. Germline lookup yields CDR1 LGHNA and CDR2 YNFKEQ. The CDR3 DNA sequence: TGTGCCAGCAGCCTGGACAGGGTTACTAATGAAAAACTGTTTTTT. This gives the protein CASSLDRVTNEKLFF.

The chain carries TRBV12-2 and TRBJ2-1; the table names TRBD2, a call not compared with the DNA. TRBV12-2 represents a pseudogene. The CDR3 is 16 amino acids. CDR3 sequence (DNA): TGTGCAAGTCGCTTAGCGCTCTTAGTCCGGGGCAATGAGCAGTTCTTC. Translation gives CASRLALLVRGNEQFF.

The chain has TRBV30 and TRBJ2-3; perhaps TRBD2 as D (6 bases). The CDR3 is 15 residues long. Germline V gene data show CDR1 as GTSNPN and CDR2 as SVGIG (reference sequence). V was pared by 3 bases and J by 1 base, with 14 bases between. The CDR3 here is CAWRWGDFGTDTQYF. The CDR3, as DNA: TGTGCCTGGAGATGGGGGGATTTTGGCACAGATACGCAGTATTTT.

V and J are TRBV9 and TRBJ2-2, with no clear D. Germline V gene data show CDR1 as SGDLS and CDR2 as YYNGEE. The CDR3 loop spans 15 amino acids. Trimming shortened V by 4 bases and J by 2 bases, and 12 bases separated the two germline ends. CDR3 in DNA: TGTGCCAGCAGCCGGAGTCCTGATAACACCGGGGAGCTGTTTTTT. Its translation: CASSRSPDNTGELFF.

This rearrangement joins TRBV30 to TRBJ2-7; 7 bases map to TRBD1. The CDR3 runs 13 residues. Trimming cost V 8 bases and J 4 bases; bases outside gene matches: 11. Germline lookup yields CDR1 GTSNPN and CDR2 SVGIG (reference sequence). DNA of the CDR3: TGTGCCGGCACCGCAGGGGGACCATACGAGCAGTACTTC. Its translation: CAGTAGGPYEQYF.

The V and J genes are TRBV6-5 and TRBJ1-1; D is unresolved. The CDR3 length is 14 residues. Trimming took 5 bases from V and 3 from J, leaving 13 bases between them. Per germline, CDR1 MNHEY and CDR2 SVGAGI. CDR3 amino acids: CASSLSDGDTEAFF. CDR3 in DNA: TGTGCCAGCAGTCTCTCCGACGGGGACACTGAAGCTTTCTTT.

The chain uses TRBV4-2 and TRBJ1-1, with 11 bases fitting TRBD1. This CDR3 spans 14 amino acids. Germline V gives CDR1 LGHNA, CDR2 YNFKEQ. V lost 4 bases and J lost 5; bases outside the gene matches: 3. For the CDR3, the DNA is TGTGCCAGCAGCCCCGGGACAGGGGGTACTGAAGCTTTCTTT. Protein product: CASSPGTGGTEAFF.

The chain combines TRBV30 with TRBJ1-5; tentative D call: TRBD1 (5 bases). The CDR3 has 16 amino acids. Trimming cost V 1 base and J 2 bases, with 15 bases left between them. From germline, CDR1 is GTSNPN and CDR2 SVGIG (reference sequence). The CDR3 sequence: CAWSGRGGAGNQPQHF. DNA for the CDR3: TGTGCCTGGAGTGGCCGGGGGGGTGCGGGCAATCAGCCCCAGCATTTT. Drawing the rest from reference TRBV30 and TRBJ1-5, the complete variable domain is SQTIHQWPATLVQPVGSPLSLECTVEGTSNPNLYWYRQAAGRGLQLLFYSVGIGQISSEVPQNLSASRPQDRQFILSSKKLLLSDSGFYLCAWSGRGGAGNQPQHFGDGTRLSIL.

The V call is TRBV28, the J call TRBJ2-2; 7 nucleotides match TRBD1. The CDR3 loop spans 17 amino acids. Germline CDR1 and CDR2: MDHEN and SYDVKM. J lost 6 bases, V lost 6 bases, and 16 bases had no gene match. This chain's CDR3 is CASRTRGWTRGSGELFF. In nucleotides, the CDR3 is TGTGCCAGCAGGACCAGGGGGTGGACTCGTGGGTCCGGGGAGCTGTTTTTT.

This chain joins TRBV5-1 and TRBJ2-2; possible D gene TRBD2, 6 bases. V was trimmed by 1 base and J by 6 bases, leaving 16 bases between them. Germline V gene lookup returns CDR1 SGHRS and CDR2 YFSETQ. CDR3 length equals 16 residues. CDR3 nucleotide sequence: TGCGCCAGCAGCTTGCACGTCGCGGGGAGTTCCGGGGAGCTGTTTTTT. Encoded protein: CASSLHVAGSSGELFF.

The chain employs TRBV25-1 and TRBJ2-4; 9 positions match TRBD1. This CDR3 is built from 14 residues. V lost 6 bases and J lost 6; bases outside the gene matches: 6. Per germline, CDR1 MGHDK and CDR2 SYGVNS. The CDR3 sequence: CASSPPGQGNIQYF. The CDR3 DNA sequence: TGTGCCAGCAGCCCTCCGGGACAGGGAAACATTCAGTACTTC.

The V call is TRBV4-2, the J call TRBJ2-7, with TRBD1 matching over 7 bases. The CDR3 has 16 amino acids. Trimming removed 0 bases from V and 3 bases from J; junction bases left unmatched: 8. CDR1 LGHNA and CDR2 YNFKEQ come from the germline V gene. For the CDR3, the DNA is TGTGCCAGCAGCCAAGAGGTTGTAGGGGGCTACTACGAGCAGTACTTC. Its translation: CASSQEVVGGYYEQYF.

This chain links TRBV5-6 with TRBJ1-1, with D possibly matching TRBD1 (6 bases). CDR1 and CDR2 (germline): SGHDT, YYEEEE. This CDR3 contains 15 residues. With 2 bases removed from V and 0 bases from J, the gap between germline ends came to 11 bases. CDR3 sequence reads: CASSFTGQMNTEAFF. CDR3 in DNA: TGTGCCAGCAGCTTTACGGGACAAATGAACACTGAAGCTTTCTTT.

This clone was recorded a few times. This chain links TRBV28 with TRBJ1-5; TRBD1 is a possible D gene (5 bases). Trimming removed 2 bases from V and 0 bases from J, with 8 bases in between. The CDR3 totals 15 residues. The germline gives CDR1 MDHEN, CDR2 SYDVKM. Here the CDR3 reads CASSLPGISNQPQHF. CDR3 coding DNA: TGTGCCAGCAGTTTACCAGGGATTAGCAATCAGCCCCAGCATTTT.

The CDR3 coding sequence is TGCGCCAGCGGGGGGGGGAACCACAATGAGCAGTTCTTC. Encoded protein: CASGGGNHNEQFF. V gene TRBV5-1 combines with J gene TRBJ2-1, with 7 nucleotides matching TRBD2. The junction had 6 bases not matched to a gene; V was cut back by 7 bases and J by 5 bases. Germline CDR1 and CDR2: SGHRS and YFSETQ. This CDR3 has 13 amino acids.

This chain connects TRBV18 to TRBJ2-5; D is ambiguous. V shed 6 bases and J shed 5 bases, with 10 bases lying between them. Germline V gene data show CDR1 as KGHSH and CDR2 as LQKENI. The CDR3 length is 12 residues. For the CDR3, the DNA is TGTGCCAGCTCGCGCACCTGGGAGACCCAGTACTTC. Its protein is CASSRTWETQYF.

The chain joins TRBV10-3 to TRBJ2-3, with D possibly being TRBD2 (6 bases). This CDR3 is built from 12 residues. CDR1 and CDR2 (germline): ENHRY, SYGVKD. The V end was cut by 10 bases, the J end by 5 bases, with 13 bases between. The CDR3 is CATGGTGDTQYF. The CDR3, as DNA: TGTGCCACGGGCGGGACGGGAGATACGCAGTATTTT.

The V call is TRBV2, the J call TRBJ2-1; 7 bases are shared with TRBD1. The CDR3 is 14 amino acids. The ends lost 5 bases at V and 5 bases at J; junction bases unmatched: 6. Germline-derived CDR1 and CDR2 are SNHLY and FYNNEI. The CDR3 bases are TGTGCCAGCAGTTTGACAGGGTCCCACAATGAGCAGTTCTTC. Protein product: CASSLTGSHNEQFF.

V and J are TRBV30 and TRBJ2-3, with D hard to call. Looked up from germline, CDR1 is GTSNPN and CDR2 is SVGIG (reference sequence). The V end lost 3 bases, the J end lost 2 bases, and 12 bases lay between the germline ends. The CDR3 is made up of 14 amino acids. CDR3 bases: TGTGCCTGGAGCCAGACTGACCCCACAGATACGCAGTATTTT. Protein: CAWSQTDPTDTQYF.

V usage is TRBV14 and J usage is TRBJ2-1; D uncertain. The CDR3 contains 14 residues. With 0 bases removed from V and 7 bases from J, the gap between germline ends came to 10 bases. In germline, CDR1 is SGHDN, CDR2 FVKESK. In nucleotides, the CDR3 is TGTGCCAGCAGCCAAGATTTTCGGTTTAATGAGCAGTTCTTC. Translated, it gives CASSQDFRFNEQFF. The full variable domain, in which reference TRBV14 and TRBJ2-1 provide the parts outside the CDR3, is EAGVTQFPSHSVIEKGQTVTLRCDPISGHDNLYWYRRVMGKEIKFLLHFVKESKQDESGMPNNRFLAERTGGTYSTLKVQPAELEDSGVYFCASSQDFRFNEQFFGPGTRLTVL.

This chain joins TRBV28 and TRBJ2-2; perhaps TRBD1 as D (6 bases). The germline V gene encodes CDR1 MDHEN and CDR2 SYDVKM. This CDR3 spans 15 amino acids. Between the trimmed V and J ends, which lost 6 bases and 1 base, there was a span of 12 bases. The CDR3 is CASSPDRLNTGELFF. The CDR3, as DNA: TGTGCCAGCAGCCCGGACAGATTGAACACCGGGGAGCTGTTTTTT.